The source of this TCR beta chain is a study of blood T cells in healthy people across ages. The authors ran a second PCR of about 6 to 11 cycles using a sample-barcoded 5' primer and a J-beta primer mix. TCRdb reanalysed the 5' RACE reads using MiXCR and keeps one entry per CDR3 protein. The table includes roughly 1,300,000 distinct CDR3 sequences, roughly 60% detected once. The sequenced sample was blood. This sequence was found in a man aged 18 to 35 in good health.

In nucleotides, the CDR3 is TGTGCCAGCAGCGCGAACAGCGGGAGGGGAGAGCAGTTCTTC. Translated, it gives CASSANSGRGEQFF. The chain joins TRBV11-2 to TRBJ2-7, with 10 positions matching TRBD2. The better agreement between TRBJ2-1 and the DNA end casts doubt on the J call. Germline lookup yields CDR1 SGHAT and CDR2 FQNNGV. This CDR3 region has 14 residues.